Listed below are T cell receptor beta chains from one sample, sequenced in a study of blood T cell repertoires in COVID-19. TCRdb's table, derived via immunoSEQ multiplex PCR, lists solely in-frame clones and lacks some. The sample carries around 60,000 clones, roughly 74% recorded once. Sequenced input: peripheral blood. These receptors were collected from a woman aged 80 or over with acute or convalescent COVID-19. Both conserved end residues are part of each CDR3. Fields, in order: CDR3 length, V gene, clone size, D gene, J gene, CDR3 protein, CDR3 DNA. A D gene is named only where the DNA matches it firmly. Some rows mark clone size as missing; the rest say once, few, many or name a class of expanded clone.

>15|TRBV10-3|-|-|TRBJ1-3
CASQGSDRAGNTIYF
TGTGCCTCCCAGGGATCTGACCGGGCGGGAAACACCATATATTTT
>15|TRBV19|-|-|TRBJ2-5
CASSSHTGAGETQYF
TGTGCCAGTTCATCACACACAGGGGCGGGGGAGACCCAGTACTTC
>15|TRBV19|-|-|TRBJ2-7
CASSTGEPGAYEQYF
TGTGCCAGTAGCACTGGGGAACCAGGGGCCTACGAGCAGTACTTC
>16|TRBV5-1|-|TRBD2|TRBJ2-1
CASSLGGLAGAGEQFF
TGCGCCAGCAGCTTGGGGGGACTAGCGGGAGCCGGTGAGCAGTTCTTC
>15|TRBV4-3|-|-|TRBJ2-7
CASSQDPGVLYEQYF
TGCGCCAGCAGCCAAGATCCGGGGGTTCTCTACGAGCAGTACTTC
>17|TRBV4-1|-|TRBD2|TRBJ2-1
CASSQESTGGSYNEQFF
TGCGCCAGCAGCCAAGAGTCAACGGGAGGCTCCTACAATGAGCAGTTCTTC
>17|TRBV5-1|-|TRBD1|TRBJ1-2
CASSPGQGAFLSYGYTF
TGCGCCAGCAGCCCAGGACAGGGGGCTTTTCTCAGCTATGGCTACACCTTC
>15|TRBV6-5|-|TRBD1|TRBJ1-6
CASSYSGTGNSPLHF
TGTGCCAGCAGTTACTCGGGGACAGGGAATTCACCCCTCCACTTT
>15|TRBV28|-|TRBD1|TRBJ2-5
CASSLAGGFGETQYF
TGTGCCAGCAGTTTGGCAGGGGGCTTTGGGGAGACCCAGTACTTC
>15|TRBV5-6|-|-|TRBJ1-4
CASSANLARDEKLFF
TGTGCCAGCAGCGCCAACTTAGCCCGGGATGAAAAACTGTTTTTT
>14|TRBV10-3|-|TRBD2|TRBJ2-7
CAITSGRSEYEQYF
TGTGCCATCACAAGCGGGAGGTCCGAGTACGAGCAGTACTTC
>14|TRBV11-3|once|-|TRBJ1-4
CASSLDRTNEKLFF
TGTGCCAGCAGCTTAGACAGGACTAATGAAAAACTGTTTTTT
>15|TRBV9|-|TRBD2|TRBJ2-5
CASSASGRVGETQYF
TGTGCCAGCAGCGCGAGCGGGAGGGTGGGCGAGACCCAGTACTTC
>13|TRBV19|-|-|TRBJ2-5
CASSMNRQETQYF
TGTGCCAGTAGTATGAACAGGCAAGAGACCCAGTACTTC
>13|TRBV18|-|-|TRBJ1-1
CASSRVQDTEAFF
TGTGCCAGCTCACGGGTACAGGACACTGAAGCTTTCTTT
>15|TRBV5-6|-|TRBD1|TRBJ2-7
CASSSWTGVGDEQYF
TGTGCCAGCAGTTCATGGACAGGGGTCGGGGACGAGCAGTACTTC
>14|TRBV7-2|-|-|TRBJ2-5
CASSLGPGIETQYF
TGTGCCAGCAGCTTAGGGCCAGGGATCGAGACCCAGTACTTC
>16|TRBV11-2|-|-|TRBJ2-7
CASSSTTGAQPYEQYF
TGTGCCAGCAGCTCGACGACAGGAGCCCAACCCTACGAGCAGTACTTC
>15|TRBV4-3|few|TRBD2|TRBJ2-1
CASSHSLAGVNEQFF
TGCGCCAGCAGCCACTCTCTAGCGGGAGTCAATGAGCAGTTCTTC
>14|TRBV16|-|-|TRBJ2-5
CASSQWTAKETQYF
TGTGCCAGCAGCCAATGGACAGCTAAAGAGACCCAGTACTTC
>12|TRBV27|-|-|TRBJ1-2
CASSNRDYGYTF
TGTGCCAGCAGTAACAGGGACTATGGCTACACCTTC
>15|TRBV6-2/TRBV6-3|-|-|TRBJ2-3
CASSYGGIDTDTQYF
TGTGCCAGCAGTTACGGAGGGATAGACACAGATACGCAGTATTTT
>12|TRBV5-1|-|-|TRBJ2-7
CASSAPREPQYF
TGCGCCAGCAGCGCACCTCGGGAACCACAGTACTTC
>15|TRBV9|-|TRBD2|TRBJ2-1
CASSVGLAGGAEQFF
TGTGCCAGCAGCGTAGGACTAGCGGGAGGGGCTGAGCAGTTCTTC
>15|TRBV6-1|few|TRBD1|TRBJ2-5
CASSATGQGTQTQYF
TGTGCCAGCAGTGCAACGGGACAGGGGACCCAGACCCAGTACTTC
>17|TRBV5-6|-|TRBD1|TRBJ1-3
CASSYNRGGTTGNTIYF
TGTGCCAGCAGCTATAACAGGGGGGGAACGACTGGAAACACCATATATTTT
>11|TRBV12-3/TRBV12-4|-|-|TRBJ2-3
CASSPGGTQYF
TGTGCCAGCAGCCCTGGCGGTACGCAGTATTTT
>13|TRBV28|-|TRBD1|TRBJ1-1
CASRGAGGTEAFF
TGTGCCAGCAGGGGAGCAGGGGGCACTGAAGCTTTCTTT
>14|TRBV5-4|few|-|TRBJ1-2
CASSIEAGIGGYTF
TGTGCCAGCAGCATCGAGGCGGGGATCGGTGGCTACACCTTC
>15|TRBV28|-|-|TRBJ1-5
CASSFWTEINQPQHF
TGTGCCAGCAGTTTCTGGACAGAGATCAATCAGCCCCAGCATTTT
>16|TRBV11-3|-|TRBD2|TRBJ2-7
CASSSPTSGRPYEQYF
TGTGCCAGCAGCTCCCCGACTAGCGGGAGGCCCTACGAGCAGTACTTC
>16|TRBV27|-|-|TRBJ1-2
CASSLSSRVGIYGYTF
TGTGCCAGCAGTTTATCAAGCAGGGTTGGAATCTATGGCTACACCTTC
>13|TRBV29-1|-|-|TRBJ2-4
CSVYRETKNIQYF
TGCAGCGTGTACAGGGAAACTAAAAACATTCAGTACTTC
>13|TRBV29-1|-|TRBD2|TRBJ2-1
CSVSLAGVNEQFF
TGCAGCGTTAGCCTAGCGGGAGTAAATGAGCAGTTCTTC
>13|TRBV12-3/TRBV12-4|-|-|TRBJ1-1
CASTCQGCTEAFF
TGTGCCAGCACTTGCCAGGGCTGCACTGAAGCTTTCTTT
>11|TRBV6-5|-|-|TRBJ2-1
CASSTEREQFF
TGTGCCAGCAGTACGGAGCGGGAGCAGTTCTTC
>14|TRBV2|-|-|TRBJ1-5
CASSDLTGGQPQHF
TGTGCCAGCAGTGACTTGACAGGCGGACAGCCCCAGCATTTT
>17|TRBV7-8|-|TRBD2|TRBJ2-1
CASSLEGTSGIHNEQFF
TGTGCCAGCAGCTTAGAGGGGACTAGCGGTATACACAATGAGCAGTTCTTC
>16|TRBV7-9|-|TRBD2|TRBJ2-1
CASIPEHGTSGNEQFF
TGTGCCAGCATCCCGGAACACGGGACTAGCGGGAATGAGCAGTTCTTC
>15|TRBV5-6|-|-|TRBJ2-7
CASSLGTWSSYEQYF
TGTGCCAGCAGCTTGGGGACATGGAGCTCCTACGAGCAGTACTTC
>16|TRBV20-1|-|TRBD2|TRBJ2-3
CSAGEKAGGLADTQYF
TGCAGTGCTGGTGAGAAAGCGGGAGGGCTCGCAGATACGCAGTATTTT
>14|TRBV28|-|-|TRBJ1-1
CASSLVRTNTEAFF
TGTGCCAGCAGTTTAGTGAGAACGAACACTGAAGCTTTCTTT
>16|TRBV9|-|TRBD2|TRBJ2-5
CASSPQSGRAQETQYF
TGTGCCAGCAGCCCCCAAAGCGGGAGGGCCCAAGAGACCCAGTACTTC
>15|TRBV7-2|-|-|TRBJ2-5
CASSLARGTQETQYF
TGTGCCAGCAGCTTAGCGCGCGGGACCCAAGAGACCCAGTACTTC
>14|TRBV11-3|-|-|TRBJ1-2
CASSTRRGIGGYTF
TGTGCCAGCAGTACCCGCAGGGGAATCGGAGGCTACACCTTC
>16|TRBV15|-|-|TRBJ2-5
CATSRTPTVRQETQYF
TGTGCCACCAGCAGGACCCCTACAGTACGTCAAGAGACCCAGTACTTC
>15|TRBV9|-|TRBD2|TRBJ2-1
CASSAGLAAYNEQFF
TGTGCCAGCAGCGCCGGACTAGCGGCCTACAATGAGCAGTTCTTC
>15|TRBV28|-|TRBD1|TRBJ1-3
CASSSGGGGGNTIYF
TGTGCCAGCAGTTCAGGAGGGGGCGGTGGAAACACCATATATTTT
>12|TRBV28|-|-|TRBJ2-5
CASSLGWETQYF
TGTGCCAGCAGTTTAGGCTGGGAGACCCAGTACTTC
>16|TRBV2|-|-|TRBJ1-5
CASSRSGSAPFQPQHF
TGTGCCAGCAGCCGATCCGGGTCAGCCCCTTTCCAGCCCCAGCATTTT